One T cell receptor (beta chain) is described in this entry. What it recognizes is unknown. The source of the sample is a study of human thymus T cells. The data were produced by immunoSEQ multiplex PCR, yet TCRdb's version contains in-frame clones alone and is incomplete. The sample lists over 35,000 clones; roughly 94% were seen once. Study results and caveats: Across thymic and blood repertoires, the usage of V and J genes appeared to be biased.

CDR1 LGHNA and CDR2 YSLEER come from the germline V gene. Losses at the gene ends were 2 bases for V and 0 bases for J; bases not matched to a gene: 5. The CDR3 covers 16 residues. All donors were healthy Finnish infants who were undergoing corrective surgery to treat congenital heart defects. During surgery, 0.5-1 mL peripheral blood was drawn from four of eight donors. Blood DNA came from all available leukocytes, not a fixed cell number. The chain recombines TRBV4-3 with TRBJ2-7; 9 positions match TRBD1. This TCR was sampled from a boy under two years old with a congenital heart defect but otherwise immunologically healthy. Sequencing was done on a sample of blood. CDR3 residues: CASSQMYRGPSYEQYF. CDR3 bases: TGCGCCAGCAGCCAAATGTACAGGGGGCCCTCCTACGAGCAGTACTTC.